This is a list of T cell receptor beta chains from one sample in a study of blood T cell repertoires in COVID-19. Sequenced by immunoSEQ multiplex PCR; TCRdb stores in-frame clones only, minus some. This sample yields around 170,000 clones, of which about four fifths are seen a single time; roughly 13% belongs to the top ten. The sequencing input was peripheral blood. The receptor source for this set is a man between 65 and 85 years old who had recovered from COVID-19. Each CDR3 is given with its conserved first and last residue. A D gene is named only where the DNA matches it firmly. Clone size is given for some rows only: seen once, a few or many times, or a class if the clone is expanded.

size | J | V | D | CDR3 | DNA
- | TRBJ2-1 | TRBV7-3 | TRBD1 | CASSFGMGTGGYNEQFF | TGTGCCAGCAGCTTCGGGATGGGGACAGGTGGCTACAATGAGCAGTTCTTC
- | TRBJ1-2 | TRBV19 | - | CASTPGGGYGYTF | TGTGCCAGTACCCCTGGGGGGGGCTATGGCTACACCTTC
- | TRBJ2-2 | TRBV19 | TRBD1 | CASRGTGWTGELFF | TGTGCCAGTAGAGGGACAGGGTGGACCGGGGAGCTGTTTTTT
- | TRBJ1-2 | TRBV7-8 | - | CASSLGQNYGYTF | TGTGCCAGCAGCTTAGGACAGAACTATGGCTACACCTTC
- | TRBJ2-2 | TRBV6-5 | - | CASSRTGNTGELFF | TGTGCCAGCAGCCGTACAGGGAACACCGGGGAGCTGTTTTTT
- | TRBJ1-5 | TRBV7-8 | TRBD1 | CASSYRGSHQPQHF | TGTGCCAGCAGCTACAGGGGTTCCCATCAGCCCCAGCATTTT
- | TRBJ2-5 | TRBV5-1 | TRBD2 | CASGDYGTSGQETQYF | TGCGCCAGCGGGGATTACGGGACTAGCGGCCAAGAGACCCAGTACTTC
- | TRBJ2-7 | TRBV6-5 | - | CASSKKYRVNEQYF | TGTGCCAGCAGTAAGAAGTACAGGGTAAACGAGCAGTACTTC
once | TRBJ1-4 | TRBV28 | TRBD1 | CASSLQGAVNEKLFF | TGTGCCAGCAGTTTACAGGGGGCTGTTAATGAAAAACTGTTTTTT
- | TRBJ2-3 | TRBV5-6 | - | CASSLVYVTDTQYF | TGTGCCAGCAGCTTGGTGTATGTCACAGATACGCAGTATTTT
- | TRBJ2-3 | TRBV29-1 | - | CSVQDRTPGDTQYF | TGCAGCGTCCAAGACAGGACCCCCGGAGATACGCAGTATTTT
- | TRBJ2-7 | TRBV5-8 | - | CASSLGVGAAPYEQYF | TGTGCCAGCAGCTTGGGGGTAGGGGCAGCCCCCTACGAGCAGTACTTC
- | TRBJ1-4 | TRBV28 | - | CASSFVHRQAEKLFF | TGTGCCAGCAGTTTTGTTCATCGTCAAGCTGAAAAACTGTTTTTT
- | TRBJ2-7 | TRBV5-3 | TRBD2 | CARSSWTSGRSHEQYF | TGTGCCAGAAGCTCATGGACTAGCGGGAGATCCCACGAGCAGTACTTC
- | TRBJ1-4 | TRBV21-1 | - | CASSKANDRGGEKLFF | TGTGCCAGCAGCAAAGCTAATGACAGAGGAGGGGAAAAACTGTTTTTT
- | TRBJ2-7 | TRBV5-1 | TRBD1 | CASTMGTGAYEQYF | TGCGCCAGCACCATGGGGACAGGAGCCTACGAGCAGTACTTC